Below, 28 T cell receptor beta chains from the same sample are listed, as sequenced in a study of regulatory T cells in long-lasting Graves disease. To make TCR beta libraries, researchers used iRepertoire HTBI primers and Arm-PCR of CDR3 regions. MiXCR was run by TCRdb on the multiplex PCR reads, yielding one entry per CDR3 protein. The sample lists under 800,000 distinct CDR3 sequences; 16% were seen once. Time point defined: newly diagnosed GD, antithyroid drugs for less than 3 months. Isolated PBMC RNA provided the starting material for the TCR library. These data were also filed under a second study, of T cells in Graves' hyperthyroidism and ophthalmopathy.

The specimen was peripheral blood mononuclear cells (PBMCs), collected at new diagnosis, from a patient treated with antithyroid drugs. The origin of the receptors is a woman aged 30 to 39 with Graves disease.

This clonotype was detected ten times or more. The chain combines TRBV30 with TRBJ2-5; D is ambiguous. This CDR3 has 12 amino acids. V was trimmed by 0 bases and J by 2 bases, leaving 4 bases between them. Germline loops: CDR1 GTSNPN, CDR2 SVGIG (reference sequence). CDR3 region: CAWSVVQETQYF. The CDR3 nucleotides are TGTGCCTGGAGTGTGGTTCAAGAGACCCAGTACTTC.

This clonotype was observed at least ten times. CDR3 residues: CASSLTRDNEQFF. In nucleotides, the CDR3 is TGTGCCAGCAGCTTAACCAGGGACAATGAGCAGTTCTTC. V gene TRBV7-9 combines with J gene TRBJ2-1, with a tentative D call TRBD1 (5 bases). The CDR3 sequence is 13 residues long. V was clipped by 2 bases and J by 5 bases, with 7 bases between them. The V gene's germline CDR1 is SEHNR and CDR2 FQNEAQ (reference sequence).

This chain links TRBV6-1 with TRBJ2-1; D gene uncertain. The germline V gene has CDR1 MNHNS and CDR2 SASEGT. The CDR3 has 14 residues. V was clipped by 5 bases and J by 8 bases, with 16 bases between them. Here the CDR3 reads CASSKLRGVDEQFF. The CDR3 nucleotides read TGTGCCAGCAGTAAGCTCCGTGGCGTCGATGAGCAGTTCTTC.

The genes are TRBV5-6 and TRBJ1-1; unclear D gene. Looked up from germline, CDR1 is SGHDT and CDR2 is YYEEEE. V was pared by 3 bases and J by 3 bases, with 9 bases between. The CDR3 runs to 13 residues. The CDR3 bases are TGTGCCAGCAGCTACACGCTGGACACTGAAGCTTTCTTT. As protein: CASSYTLDTEAFF.

This clonotype was seen repeatedly, ten times or more. The chain carries TRBV15 and TRBJ1-1, with D hard to call. The CDR3 length is 17 residues. Germline-derived CDR1 and CDR2 are LNHNV and YYDKDF (reference sequence). Trimming removed 7 bases from V and 4 bases from J, with 25 bases in between. CDR3 sequence reads: CATTDPLDDIRGTEAFF. CDR3 sequence (DNA): TGTGCCACCACCGACCCCTTGGACGATATCCGGGGCACTGAAGCTTTCTTT.

This clonotype was counted at least ten times. The V gene is TRBV27, the J gene TRBJ2-5; 8 bases line up with TRBD1. V shed 5 bases and J 5 bases; nucleotides not matched to a gene: 4. This CDR3 is 13 amino acids long. The germline V gene has CDR1 MNHEY and CDR2 SMNVEV (reference sequence). This chain's CDR3 is CASSTRGHETQYF. The DNA for the CDR3 is TGTGCCAGCAGTACCAGGGGGCACGAGACCCAGTACTTC.

Concerning this clonotype itself: Its ends do not fully match the called genes, so a read error is possible. The rearrangement links TRBV6-1 to TRBJ1-4; 7 positions agree with TRBD1. Germline V gene lookup returns CDR1 MNHNS and CDR2 SASEGT. CDR3 size: 16 residues. The CDR3 DNA is TGTGCCGGCAGTCACCTCCGGGACAGAGAAAATGAAAAACTGTTTTTT. It specifies CAGSHLRDRENEKLFF.

This clonotype was counted many times. The J gene is TRBJ1-4, the V gene TRBV28; TRBD1 matches at 7 bases. The CDR3 is made up of 15 amino acids. Germline V gene lookup returns CDR1 MDHEN and CDR2 SYDVKM. J gave up 7 bases and V 6 bases, and 11 bases lay outside the gene matches. CDR3 sequence (DNA): TGTGCCAGCAGGCATTCCGGGACAGCCCTTGAAAAACTGTTTTTT. It specifies CASRHSGTALEKLFF.

This chain joins TRBV30 and TRBJ2-1, with 7 nucleotides matching TRBD2. The CDR3 runs 18 residues. The V gene's germline CDR1 is GTSNPN and CDR2 SVGIG (reference sequence). The trim removed 3 bases at V and 0 bases at J, leaving 14 bases unmatched. DNA for the CDR3: TGTGCCTGGAGCGCTACGGTGGTAGCGGGTCACTCCTACAATGAGCAGTTCTTC. It translates to CAWSATVVAGHSYNEQFF.

This clonotype came up a few times. V gene TRBV25-1 combines with J gene TRBJ2-3; D may be TRBD2 (6 bases). CDR3 length: 16 residues. CDR1 and CDR2 from the germline V gene are MGHDK and SYGVNS. Trimming cost V 10 bases and J 3 bases, with 23 bases left between them. This CDR3 reads CATIGIGGLGTDTQYF. The CDR3 coding sequence is TGTGCCACCATCGGCATAGGAGGGCTGGGAACAGATACGCAGTATTTT.

This clonotype was found many times. The V gene is TRBV3-1, the J gene TRBJ2-7; D ambiguous. The CDR3 extends over 11 amino acids. Trimming removed 1 base from V and 5 bases from J, with 3 bases in between. Germline assignment: CDR1 LGHDT and CDR2 YNNKEL (reference sequence). The CDR3 spells CASSQVDEQYF. Written as DNA, the CDR3 is TGTGCCAGCAGCCAAGTAGACGAGCAGTACTTC.

Ten or more counts support this clonotype. J is TRBJ1-2 and V is TRBV27; 9 nucleotides align to TRBD1. The germline gives CDR1 MNHEY, CDR2 SMNVEV (reference sequence). V lost 4 bases, J lost 10 bases, and 7 bases stayed unmatched. This CDR3 has 13 residues. In nucleotides, the CDR3 is TGTGCCAGCAGTTATATCCGGGACAGGGACTACACCTTC. Translating gives CASSYIRDRDYTF.

The CDR3 reads CASSLPRDTNQETQYF. Here the CDR3 DNA reads TGCGCCAGCAGCTTGCCTCGGGACACTAACCAAGAGACCCAGTACTTC. The chain couples TRBV5-1 to TRBJ2-5, with D maybe TRBD1 (6 bases). CDR1 and CDR2 (germline): SGHRS, YFSETQ. V lost 1 base, J lost 0 bases, and 13 bases lay in between. This CDR3 has 16 residues.

This clonotype was counted at least ten times. The chain has TRBV28 and TRBJ1-5, with 7 bases fitting TRBD1. This CDR3 is built from 17 residues. Germline trimming cut 7 bases from V and 0 bases from J; bases unmatched to any gene: 12. CDR1 MDHEN and CDR2 SYDVKM come from the germline V gene. The CDR3 sequence is CASIPGQTFFSNQPQHF. Here the CDR3 DNA reads TGTGCCAGCATCCCGGGACAGACTTTTTTTAGCAATCAGCCCCAGCATTTT.

This chain uses TRBV19 with TRBJ1-1, with D perhaps TRBD1 (5 bases). V lost 6 bases, J lost 1 base, and 12 bases lay in between. CDR1 and CDR2 (germline): LNHDA, SQIVND (reference sequence). This CDR3 has 14 residues. Written as DNA, the CDR3 is TGTGCCAGTAGACCCCAGGGTTCGAACACTGAAGCTTTCTTT. Its translation: CASRPQGSNTEAFF.

The chain is built from TRBV30 and TRBJ2-7; 7 nucleotides align to TRBD2. Germline V lookup: CDR1 GTSNPN, CDR2 SVGIG (reference sequence). The CDR3 has 15 residues. The trim removed 2 bases at V and 2 bases at J, leaving 9 bases unmatched. The CDR3 DNA reads TGTGCCTGGAGTAGGCCTAGCGGAGGGACCTACGAGCAGTACTTC. Protein: CAWSRPSGGTYEQYF.

On this clonotype itself: A much larger clone differs from this one at a single base, so this may be a read error. V is TRBV28 and J is TRBJ1-4; the D is unclear. The CDR3 length is 15 residues. Deletions cut 4 bases from V and 4 bases from J, with 13 bases between. Germline CDR1 and CDR2: MDHEN and SYDVKM. CDR3 amino acids: CASSSPRGGNEKLFF. The DNA for the CDR3 is TGTGCCAGCAGTTCCCCCCGGGGTGGTAATGAAAAACTGTTTTTT. Complete variable domain (other parts from reference TRBV28 and TRBJ1-4): DVKVTQSSRYLVKRTGEKVFLECVQDMDHENMFWYRQDPGLGLRLIYFSYDVKMKEKGDIPEGYSVSREKKERFSLILESASTNQTSMYLCASSSPRGGNEKLFFGSGTQLSVL.

This clonotype was counted a few times. J is TRBJ2-3 and V is TRBV3-1; 12 nucleotides align to TRBD2. CDR1 and CDR2 (germline): LGHDT, YNNKEL (reference sequence). CDR3 length: 17 amino acids. J gave up 3 bases and V 4 bases, and 8 bases lay outside the gene matches. CDR3 sequence reads: CASSLGASGRVTDTQYF. In DNA, the CDR3 is TGTGCCAGCAGCCTCGGGGCTAGCGGGAGGGTAACAGATACGCAGTATTTT.

This clonotype was counted a few times. This sequence joins TRBV20-1 and TRBJ2-1, with 10 bases identical to TRBD1. The V gene end was trimmed by 2 bases and the J gene end by 4 bases; junction bases not matched to a gene: 5. Germline assignment: CDR1 DFQATT and CDR2 SNEGSKA (reference sequence). The CDR3 spans 15 residues. CDR3 DNA: TGCAGTGCTAGAATAGACAGGGGGCGATACAATGAGCAGTTCTTC. It encodes CSARIDRGRYNEQFF.

This clonotype has just a few counts. Written as DNA, the CDR3 is TGTGCCAGCAGCCAGGATGGCGGCCGGTTTAGTGGGCAGTTCTTC. Its translation: CASSQDGGRFSGQFF. The V gene is TRBV11-3, the J gene TRBJ2-1; D remains ambiguous. Trimming left V 5 bases short and J 12 bases short, with 23 bases between. The CDR3 has 15 residues. Germline lookup yields CDR1 SGHNT and CDR2 YENEEA. Looking up the rest from reference TRBV11-3 and TRBJ2-1 gives the full variable domain: EAGVVQSPRYKIIEKKQPVAFWCNPISGHNTLYWYLQNLGQGPELLIRYENEEAVDDSQLPKDRFSAERLKGVDSTLKIQPAELGDSAVYLCASSQDGGRFSGQFFGPGTRLTVL.

In its sample, this clonotype was seen many times. The V call is TRBV12-3 or TRBV12-4, the J call TRBJ2-4, with TRBD2 matching over 8 bases. V shed 7 bases and J 2 bases; nucleotides not matched to a gene: 4. The CDR3 totals 14 residues. CDR3 sequence (DNA): TGTGCCAGCACCCTTAGCGGGACCAAAAACATTCAGTACTTC. Its translation is CASTLSGTKNIQYF.

This clonotype was seen many times. This chain joins TRBV20-1 and TRBJ1-2; D perhaps matches TRBD1 (5 bases). V was shortened by 0 bases and J by 6 bases, with 14 bases between the two germline ends. Germline V gene lookup returns CDR1 DFQATT and CDR2 SNEGSKA (reference sequence). The CDR3 is made up of 14 amino acids. CDR3 sequence: CSARDPDRYNGYTF. The CDR3, as DNA: TGCAGTGCTAGAGATCCCGACAGATACAATGGCTACACCTTC.

The sample holds many counts of this clonotype. J is TRBJ2-7 and V is TRBV28; D is ambiguous. Germline lookup yields CDR1 MDHEN and CDR2 SYDVKM. V was cut by 6 bases and J by 2 bases, with 11 bases left in between. The CDR3 consists of 13 residues. The CDR3 sequence is CASSLPTTYEQYF. The CDR3 DNA reads as TGTGCCAGCAGCCTACCTACTACCTACGAGCAGTACTTC.

This clonotype was detected many times. This chain joins TRBV20-1 and TRBJ2-1; 12 bases are a match to TRBD2. Germline V gene lookup returns CDR1 DFQATT and CDR2 SNEGSKA (reference sequence). The CDR3 length is 14 residues. Trimming took 6 bases from V and 6 from J; bases not matched to a gene: 6. The CDR3 loop reads CSAPGLAGINEQFF. In nucleotides, the CDR3 is TGCAGTGCCCCAGGACTAGCGGGAATCAATGAGCAGTTCTTC.

This chain connects TRBV4-1 to TRBJ2-5; tentative D call: TRBD2 (7 bases). Deletions cut 0 bases from V and 10 bases from J, with 12 bases between. CDR1 and CDR2 (germline): MGHRA, YSYEKL. This CDR3 has 13 residues. The CDR3 DNA follows: TGCGCCAGCAGCCAAGAGCAGGGGAGGGACCAGTACTTC. This sequence encodes CASSQEQGRDQYF.

This chain links TRBV9 with TRBJ1-2; 8 nucleotides agree with TRBD1. The CDR3 is 13 amino acids. Trimming removed 7 bases from V and 5 bases from J; junction bases left unmatched: 7. Germline values: CDR1 SGDLS, CDR2 YYNGEE. For the CDR3, the DNA is TGTGCCAGCGCCCCGGGACAGGAATATGGCTACACCTTC. Translation: CASAPGQEYGYTF.

In its sample, this clonotype was seen many times. V is TRBV7-3 and J is TRBJ2-2; D is possibly TRBD2 (5 bases). The CDR3 sequence is 14 residues long. V was shortened by 5 bases and J by 6 bases, with 13 bases between the two germline ends. Germline V lookup: CDR1 SGHTA, CDR2 FQGTGA. The CDR3 loop reads CASSPLSGAGELFF. The DNA of the CDR3 is TGTGCCAGCAGCCCTCTATCCGGGGCCGGGGAGCTGTTTTTT.

The chain uses TRBV5-1 and TRBJ2-2; 8 bases agree with TRBD1. The CDR3 extends over 15 amino acids. V lost 7 bases and J lost 4; bases outside the gene matches: 9. Per the germline V gene, CDR1 is SGHRS and CDR2 is YFSETQ. The DNA for the CDR3 is TGCGCCAGCGGGGGGACAGGTACGACCACCGGGGAGCTGTTTTTT. As protein: CASGGTGTTTGELFF.